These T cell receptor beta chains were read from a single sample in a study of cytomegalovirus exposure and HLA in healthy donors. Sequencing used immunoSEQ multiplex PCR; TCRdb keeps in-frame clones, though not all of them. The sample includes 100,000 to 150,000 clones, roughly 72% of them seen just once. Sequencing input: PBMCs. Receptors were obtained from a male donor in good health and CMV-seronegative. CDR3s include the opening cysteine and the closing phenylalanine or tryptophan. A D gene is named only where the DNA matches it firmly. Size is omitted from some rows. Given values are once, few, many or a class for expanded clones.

TGTGCCAGCAGTGACGGGCCCCCCGGTACGCCCCTCCACTTT,CASSDGPPGTPLHF,NA,TRBJ1-6,TRBV6-4,NA
TGTGCCAGCAGCTTGCGAATTCCCCCCGACAGGGGGAATGGCTACACCTTC,CASSLRIPPDRGNGYTF,TRBD1,TRBJ1-2,TRBV11-1,NA
TGCGCCAGCAGCCCCTACTGGGGGGGGACTGAAGCTTTCTTT,CASSPYWGGTEAFF,NA,TRBJ1-1,TRBV4-1,NA
TGTGCCAGAACCACTTGGACTTTGACTAGCGGGAGGGCAGGGAACACAGATACGCAGTATTTT,CARTTWTLTSGRAGNTDTQYF,TRBD2,TRBJ2-3,TRBV5-3,NA
TGTGCCAGCAGTTTATACCCTCCGGGACAGGGGTGGGGGGCTAATGAAAAACTGTTTTTT,CASSLYPPGQGWGANEKLFF,TRBD1,TRBJ1-4,TRBV27,once
TGCGCCAGCAGCGTGGATCAGAACACTGAAGCTTTCTTT,CASSVDQNTEAFF,NA,TRBJ1-1,TRBV5-1,NA
TGTGCCAGCACCCCCGACAGGGGTGGGTACGAGCAGTACTTC,CASTPDRGGYEQYF,TRBD1,TRBJ2-7,TRBV13,NA
TGTGCCAGCAGTAGCGCCGGGACAGGGACCGGGGAGCTGTTTTTT,CASSSAGTGTGELFF,TRBD1,TRBJ2-2,TRBV6-1,NA
TGTGCCAGCAGTTTCAGTTCTAACACTGAAGCTTTCTTT,CASSFSSNTEAFF,NA,TRBJ1-1,TRBV6-6,once
TGTGCCATCAGTGACAGGACAGATACGCAGTATTTT,CAISDRTDTQYF,NA,TRBJ2-3,TRBV10-3,NA
TGTGCCAGTAGTACGGGACTAGCGGGAGGGCTAGATACGCAGTATTTT,CASSTGLAGGLDTQYF,TRBD2,TRBJ2-3,TRBV19,NA
TGTGCCAGCAGCAAAGGACATGGGGCTTTCTTT,CASSKGHGAFF,NA,TRBJ1-1,TRBV21-1,NA
TGTGCCAGTAGTATGACCGGGGGAAGCAATCAGCCCCAGCATTTT,CASSMTGGSNQPQHF,NA,TRBJ1-5,TRBV19,NA
TGTGCCACCAGCTATCTTTCGGCTGTGGGAGGGCCATACAATGAGCAGTTCTTC,CATSYLSAVGGPYNEQFF,TRBD2,TRBJ2-1,TRBV15,NA
TGCGCCAGCAGCTTGGCCTCTAGCGGGGGCACAGATACGCAGTATTTT,CASSLASSGGTDTQYF,TRBD2,TRBJ2-3,TRBV5-1,NA
TGTGCCAGCAGTCTACTAGACGACAATGAGCAGTTCTTC,CASSLLDDNEQFF,NA,TRBJ2-1,TRBV28,NA
TGTGCCAGCAGCCCCGGGACTAGCGGGGACCAAGAGACCCAGTACTTC,CASSPGTSGDQETQYF,TRBD2,TRBJ2-5,TRBV11-3,NA
TGTGCCAGCGGGGACAGGGTCTATGGCTACACCTTC,CASGDRVYGYTF,TRBD1,TRBJ1-2,TRBV28,NA
TGTGCCAGCAGCATGGGGACTAGCCAAGAGACCCAGTACTTC,CASSMGTSQETQYF,TRBD2,TRBJ2-5,TRBV9,few
TGTGCCAGCTCATCCACACAGGGAACGAACATTCAGTACTTC,CASSSTQGTNIQYF,NA,TRBJ2-4,TRBV18,NA
TGTGCCAGTACTGGGAGAAGCACAGATACGCAGTATTTT,CASTGRSTDTQYF,NA,TRBJ2-3,TRBV19,NA
TGTGCCAGCACCGAGGAGAGGAGCACAGATACGCAGTATTTT,CASTEERSTDTQYF,NA,TRBJ2-3,TRBV6-1,NA
TGTGCCAGCAGCTTGGGTACAGGGTCCTATGGCCACACCTTC,CASSLGTGSYGHTF,NA,TRBJ1-2,TRBV5-6,NA
TGTGCCAGTAGTACCAAGGCGGGGGGTAACTACGAGCAGTACTTC,CASSTKAGGNYEQYF,TRBD2,TRBJ2-7,TRBV19,NA
TGTGCCAGCAGCGACTTCGGGGTGGGCTATGGCTACACCTTC,CASSDFGVGYGYTF,NA,TRBJ1-2,TRBV6-1,NA
TGCGCCAGCAGCTCCGGGACTAGGGGAACCGGGGAGCTGTTTTTT,CASSSGTRGTGELFF,TRBD2,TRBJ2-2,TRBV5-1,NA
TGTGCCAGCTCGAGGGACAGCCTGAACACTGAAGCTTTCTTT,CASSRDSLNTEAFF,TRBD1,TRBJ1-1,TRBV18,NA
TGTGCCACCAGCAGAGTGGAAGCGGGAAGCTCCTACGAGCAGTACTTC,CATSRVEAGSSYEQYF,TRBD2,TRBJ2-7,TRBV15,NA
TGTGCCAGCAGTCCCAGGGTGAACACTGAAGCTTTCTTT,CASSPRVNTEAFF,NA,TRBJ1-1,TRBV28,few
TGTGCCAGCAGGTCAGGGGGTCTCACAGATACGCAGTATTTT,CASRSGGLTDTQYF,TRBD1,TRBJ2-3,TRBV28,NA
TGCGCCAGCAGCCGGACGGCAGGGGGCGCATCCGCTGGGGCCAACGTCCTGACTTTC,CASSRTAGGASAGANVLTF,TRBD1,TRBJ2-6,TRBV4-3,NA
TGTGCCAGCAGCTTAGATCGGTCAGGAACGGCTAATGAAAAACTGTTTTTT,CASSLDRSGTANEKLFF,NA,TRBJ1-4,TRBV11-2,few
TGTGCCAGCTCCTCGGGACAGGGGGCCAGCGAGCAGTACTTC,CASSSGQGASEQYF,TRBD1,TRBJ2-7,TRBV18,few
TGTGCCAGCAGCGCCCGGGTAACTGAAGCTTTCTTT,CASSARVTEAFF,NA,TRBJ1-1,TRBV5-8,NA
TGTGCCACCAGCAGAGATGGTTTAGCGGGGCGAGCTACGCAGTATTTT,CATSRDGLAGRATQYF,TRBD2,TRBJ2-3,TRBV15,NA
TGTGCCAGCAGTGGACTCTTAAATGAGCAGTTCTTC,CASSGLLNEQFF,NA,TRBJ2-1,TRBV2,NA
TGTGCCAGCAGCCTTCCTGGGACCCGACTAGCGGGAGACCACGAGCAGTACTTC,CASSLPGTRLAGDHEQYF,TRBD2,TRBJ2-7,TRBV11-2,NA
TGTGCCAGCAGTTTTGCCCGGGTCTCGGGTGGAAACACCATATATTTT,CASSFARVSGGNTIYF,NA,TRBJ1-3,TRBV28,NA
TGTGCCTGGGGTGGGACTACGGCGACCCAAGAGACCCAGTACTTC,CAWGGTTATQETQYF,TRBD2,TRBJ2-5,TRBV30,NA
TGTGCCAGCAGCTTAGCGGTCCGTAGCTCTGGAAACACCATATATTTT,CASSLAVRSSGNTIYF,NA,TRBJ1-3,TRBV7-2,NA
TGTGCCAGTAGTATAACAGGGGAAGGGCCCCAGCATTTT,CASSITGEGPQHF,TRBD1,TRBJ1-5,TRBV19,NA
TGTGCCAGCAGTCCCGGACAGCTTAATTCACCCCTCCACTTT,CASSPGQLNSPLHF,NA,TRBJ1-6,TRBV7-6,NA
TGTGCCAGCACCCTCGACCCCAGCGGGAGGCCCTGGTACAATGAGCAGTTCTTC,CASTLDPSGRPWYNEQFF,NA,TRBJ2-1,TRBV21-1,few
TGTGCCAGATATCTCCTGGGACTAGCGGGGGGGCAGGAGACCCAGTACTTC,CARYLLGLAGGQETQYF,TRBD2,TRBJ2-5,TRBV19,NA
TGTGCCAGCAGTTTGGGGGGGCCAACTGAAGCTTTCTTT,CASSLGGPTEAFF,NA,TRBJ1-1,TRBV28,NA
TGTGCCAGCAGTTCACGGGGAGGCATCCCTAATAGCAATCAGCCCCAGCATTTT,CASSSRGGIPNSNQPQHF,NA,TRBJ1-5,TRBV27,NA
TGTGCCAGCTCACCACAGAGCGGGGGGGCAAATGAGCAGTTCTTC,CASSPQSGGANEQFF,TRBD2,TRBJ2-1,TRBV18,NA
TGTGCCATCACGAAAAGCGACAGAGTCGGACCTGGCGACACTGAAGCTTTCTTT,CAITKSDRVGPGDTEAFF,NA,TRBJ1-1,TRBV10-3,many
TGTGCCAGCAGGGACTACTACGAGCAGTACTTC,CASRDYYEQYF,NA,TRBJ2-7,TRBV2,few
TGTGCCAGCATCAGGACTGCGACCGGGGAGCTGTTTTTT,CASIRTATGELFF,NA,TRBJ2-2,TRBV2,NA
TGTGCCAGCAGCTCACGGGGGGGCACAGATACGCAGTATTTT,CASSSRGGTDTQYF,TRBD2,TRBJ2-3,TRBV7-2,NA
TGTGCCAGCGGGTGGAATTGGTCAGGTTTCTTT,CASGWNWSGFF,NA,TRBJ1-1,TRBV28,NA
TGTGCCAGCTCACCCGGGACACACTATGGCTACACCTTC,CASSPGTHYGYTF,NA,TRBJ1-2,TRBV18,NA
TGTGCCAGCAGCTTATTTACCGGGACAGTTAACACTGAAGCTTTCTTT,CASSLFTGTVNTEAFF,TRBD1,TRBJ1-1,TRBV7-2,few
TGTGCTAGTGGTAGGACAGAGAACACTGAAGCTTTCTTT,CASGRTENTEAFF,NA,TRBJ1-1,TRBV12-5,NA
TGTGCCGGCGATCCGACAGGGGGCGCCGCCAATCAGCCCCAGCATTTT,CAGDPTGGAANQPQHF,TRBD1,TRBJ1-5,TRBV19,NA
TGTGCCAGCAGCTTAAGCGGGGGGGGAACCACAGATACGCAGTATTTT,CASSLSGGGTTDTQYF,TRBD2,TRBJ2-3,TRBV7-9,once
TGTGCCTGGAACTATCAGGGCCACGAGCAGTACTTC,CAWNYQGHEQYF,NA,TRBJ2-7,TRBV30,NA
TGTGCCACCAGCCCAGAAGGACTAGCGGGTTTCACCGGGGAGCTGTTTTTT,CATSPEGLAGFTGELFF,TRBD2,TRBJ2-2,TRBV15,few